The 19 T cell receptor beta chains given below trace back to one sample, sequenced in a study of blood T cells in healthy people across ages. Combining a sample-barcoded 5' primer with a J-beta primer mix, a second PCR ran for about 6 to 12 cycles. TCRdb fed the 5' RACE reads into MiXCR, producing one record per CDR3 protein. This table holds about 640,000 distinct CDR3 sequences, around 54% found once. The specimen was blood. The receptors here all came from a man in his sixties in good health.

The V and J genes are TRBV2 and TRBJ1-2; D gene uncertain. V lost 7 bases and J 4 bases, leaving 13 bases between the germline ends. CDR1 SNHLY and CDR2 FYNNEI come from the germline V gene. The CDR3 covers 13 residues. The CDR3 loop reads CASTLGRLYGYTF. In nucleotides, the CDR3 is TGTGCCAGCACCCTTGGACGGCTCTATGGCTACACCTTC.

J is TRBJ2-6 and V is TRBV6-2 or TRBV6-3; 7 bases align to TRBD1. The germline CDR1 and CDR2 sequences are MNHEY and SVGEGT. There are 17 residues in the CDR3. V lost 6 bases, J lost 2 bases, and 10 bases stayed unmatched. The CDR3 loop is CASRATGYGAGANVLTF. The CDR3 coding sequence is TGTGCCAGCAGGGCGACAGGGTACGGTGCTGGGGCCAACGTCCTGACTTTC.

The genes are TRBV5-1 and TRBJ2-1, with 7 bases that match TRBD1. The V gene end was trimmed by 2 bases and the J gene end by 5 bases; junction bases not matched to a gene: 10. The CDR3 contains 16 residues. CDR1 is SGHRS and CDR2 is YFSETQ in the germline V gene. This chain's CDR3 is CASSFRDSHVNNEQFF. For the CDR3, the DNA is TGCGCCAGCAGCTTCCGGGACAGCCACGTGAACAATGAGCAGTTCTTC. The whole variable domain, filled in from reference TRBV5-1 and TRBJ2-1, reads KAGVTQTPRYLIKTRGQQVTLSCSPISGHRSVSWYQQTPGQGLQFLFEYFSETQRNKGNFPGRFSGRQFSNSRSEMNVSTLELGDSALYLCASSFRDSHVNNEQFFGPGTRLTVL.

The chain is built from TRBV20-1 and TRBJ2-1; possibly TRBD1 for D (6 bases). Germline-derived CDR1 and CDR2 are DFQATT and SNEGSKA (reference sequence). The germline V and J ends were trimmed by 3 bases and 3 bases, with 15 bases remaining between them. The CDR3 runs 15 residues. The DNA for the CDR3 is TGCAGTGCTAGTGGGATTGAGGGGGTCTACAATGAGCAGTTCTTC. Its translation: CSASGIEGVYNEQFF.

DNA for the CDR3: TGCAGTGCTAGAGTGGTAAACGATAATTCACCCCTCCACTTT. This gives the protein CSARVVNDNSPLHF. The chain uses TRBV20-1 and TRBJ1-6, with D hard to call. The V gene lost 1 base and the J gene lost 5 bases, with 9 bases spanning the gap. This CDR3 comprises 14 residues. The germline CDR1 and CDR2 sequences are DFQATT and SNEGSKA (reference sequence).

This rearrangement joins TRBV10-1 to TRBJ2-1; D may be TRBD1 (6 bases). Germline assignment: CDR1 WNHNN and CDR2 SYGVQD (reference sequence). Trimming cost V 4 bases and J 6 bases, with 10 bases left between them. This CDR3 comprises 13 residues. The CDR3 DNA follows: TGCGCCAGCAGTGTTCAAGGGGGCAATGAGCAGTTCTTC. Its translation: CASSVQGGNEQFF.

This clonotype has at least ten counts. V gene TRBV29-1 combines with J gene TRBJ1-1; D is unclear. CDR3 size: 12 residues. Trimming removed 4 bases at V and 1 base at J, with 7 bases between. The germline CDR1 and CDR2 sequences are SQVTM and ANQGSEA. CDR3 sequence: CSVVEPNTEAFF. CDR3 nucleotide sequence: TGCAGCGTTGTGGAGCCGAACACTGAAGCTTTCTTT.

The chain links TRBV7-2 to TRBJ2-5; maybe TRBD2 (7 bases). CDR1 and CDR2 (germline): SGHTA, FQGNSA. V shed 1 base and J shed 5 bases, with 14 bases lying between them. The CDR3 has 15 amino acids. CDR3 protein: CASSLVAGADETQYF. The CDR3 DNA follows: TGTGCCAGCAGCTTAGTTGCGGGGGCGGATGAGACCCAGTACTTC.

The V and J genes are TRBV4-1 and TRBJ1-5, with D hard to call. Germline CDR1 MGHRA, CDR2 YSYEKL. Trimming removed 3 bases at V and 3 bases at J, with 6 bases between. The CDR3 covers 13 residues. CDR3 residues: CASSHQANQPQHF. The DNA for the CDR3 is TGCGCCAGCAGCCACCAGGCCAATCAGCCCCAGCATTTT.

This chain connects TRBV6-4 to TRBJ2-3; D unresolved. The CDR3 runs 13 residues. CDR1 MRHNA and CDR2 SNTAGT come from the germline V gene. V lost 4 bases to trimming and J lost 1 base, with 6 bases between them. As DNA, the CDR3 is TGTGCCAGCAGTGTCTCTGGCACAGATACGCAGTATTTT. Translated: CASSVSGTDTQYF.

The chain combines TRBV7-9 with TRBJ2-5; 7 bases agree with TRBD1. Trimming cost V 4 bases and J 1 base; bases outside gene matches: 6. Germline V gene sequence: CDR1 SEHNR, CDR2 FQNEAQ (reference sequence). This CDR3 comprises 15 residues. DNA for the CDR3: TGTGCCAGCAGCTCCCCGCACAGGGGCCAAGAGACCCAGTACTTC. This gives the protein CASSSPHRGQETQYF.

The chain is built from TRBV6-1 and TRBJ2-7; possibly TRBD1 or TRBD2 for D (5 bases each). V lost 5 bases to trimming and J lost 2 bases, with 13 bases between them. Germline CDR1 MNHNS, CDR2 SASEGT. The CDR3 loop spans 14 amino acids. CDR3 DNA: TGTGCCAGCAGTATCCGGGACGGGACCTACGAGCAGTACTTC. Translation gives CASSIRDGTYEQYF.

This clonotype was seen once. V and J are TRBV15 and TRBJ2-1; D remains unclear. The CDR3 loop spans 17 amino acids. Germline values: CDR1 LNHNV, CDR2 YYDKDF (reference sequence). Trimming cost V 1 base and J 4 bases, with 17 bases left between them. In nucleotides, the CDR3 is TGTGCCACCAGCAGAGTTCCGGCCTCACTCCTATACAATGAGCAGTTCTTC. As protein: CATSRVPASLLYNEQFF.

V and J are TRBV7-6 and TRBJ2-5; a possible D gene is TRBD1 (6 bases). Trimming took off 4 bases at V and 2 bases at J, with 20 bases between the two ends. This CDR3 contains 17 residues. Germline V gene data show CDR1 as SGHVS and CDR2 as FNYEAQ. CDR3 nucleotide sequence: TGTGCCAGCAGCTCCTCCCGAGGGGGATTCGGTCAAGAGACCCAGTACTTC. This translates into CASSSSRGGFGQETQYF.

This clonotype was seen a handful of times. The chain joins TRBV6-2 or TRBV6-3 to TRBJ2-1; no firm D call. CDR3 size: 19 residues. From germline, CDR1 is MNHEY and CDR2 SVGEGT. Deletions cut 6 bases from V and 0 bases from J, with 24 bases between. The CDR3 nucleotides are TGTGCCAGCAGCAGCCGTCCCCACCTACAGACGAGCTCCTACAATGAGCAGTTCTTC. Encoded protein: CASSSRPHLQTSSYNEQFF.

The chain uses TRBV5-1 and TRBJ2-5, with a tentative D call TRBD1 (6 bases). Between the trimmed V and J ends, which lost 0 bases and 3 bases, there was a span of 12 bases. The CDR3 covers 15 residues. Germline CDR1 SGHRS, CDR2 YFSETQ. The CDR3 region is CASSLAMSGEETQYF. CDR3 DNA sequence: TGCGCCAGCAGCTTGGCCATGTCAGGGGAAGAGACCCAGTACTTC.

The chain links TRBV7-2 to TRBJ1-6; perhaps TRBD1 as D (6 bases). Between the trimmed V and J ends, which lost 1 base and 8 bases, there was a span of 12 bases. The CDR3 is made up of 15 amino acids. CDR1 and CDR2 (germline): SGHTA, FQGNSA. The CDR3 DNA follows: TGTGCCAGCAGCTTAGGCGGGGGCACGGATTCACCCCTCCACTTT. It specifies CASSLGGGTDSPLHF.

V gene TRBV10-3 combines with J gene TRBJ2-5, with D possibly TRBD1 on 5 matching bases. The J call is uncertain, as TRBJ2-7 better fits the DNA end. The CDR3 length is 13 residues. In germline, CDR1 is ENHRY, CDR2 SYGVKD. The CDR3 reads CATGPAGMNEQYF. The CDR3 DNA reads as TGTGCCACCGGCCCGGCAGGGATGAACGAGCAGTACTTC.

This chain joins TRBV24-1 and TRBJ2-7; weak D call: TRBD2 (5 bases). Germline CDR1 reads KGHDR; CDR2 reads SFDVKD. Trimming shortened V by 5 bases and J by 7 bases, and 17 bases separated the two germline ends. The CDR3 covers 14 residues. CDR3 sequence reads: CATSAPGVVGEQYF. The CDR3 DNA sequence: TGTGCCACCAGTGCCCCCGGGGTAGTAGGAGAGCAGTACTTC.